The sequence of this TCR beta chain was determined in a study of OX40 agonist ivuxolimab in advanced cancers. Study-level background: An agonistic human IgG2 monoclonal antibody against OX40 (CD134) was given.

Concerning this clone itself: Its antigen is still unknown.

Overall study results and limits: At 0.1 to 3.0 mg/kg, clonal expansion of CD4+ and CD8+ blood T cells had occurred by week 6. Partly responding patients at 0.1-3.0 mg/kg showed some of the smallest clonal expansion.

Repertoires were generated with immunoSEQ multiplex PCR, while TCRdb's copy carries only in-frame clones and drops some. The sample gives about 76,000 clones, about 88% of which show up once; roughly 13% is in the top ten. This receptor was identified in an adult with an advanced solid tumor such as melanoma, head and neck, liver or kidney cancer. The sample was CD4+ or CD8+ T cells sorted from blood, taken in a trial of the OX40 agonist ivuxolimab.

In nucleotides, the CDR3 is TGTGCCATCAGCCCGGACAGGGGTACAGATACGCAGTATTTT. Translating gives CAISPDRGTDTQYF. J is TRBJ2-3 and V is TRBV10-3; 9 bases align to TRBD1. This CDR3 region has 14 residues. Germline V lookup: CDR1 ENHRY, CDR2 SYGVKD. With V trimmed by 6 bases and J by 3 bases, 4 bases remained unmatched.